This TCR beta chain comes out of a study of cytomegalovirus exposure and HLA in healthy donors. In germline, CDR1 is SEHNR, CDR2 FQNEAQ (reference sequence). The ends were cut back, 6 bases at V and 0 bases at J, with 24 bases in the middle. The CDR3 spans 19 residues. The PCR ran on 60 Vbeta and 13 Jbeta primers. Clones were read by immunoSEQ multiplex PCR, and TCRdb kept only the in-frame ones, dropping some. The sample includes some 200,000 clones, approximately 82% of them seen just once. The sequenced sample was PBMCs. The chain joins TRBV7-9 to TRBJ2-1, with TRBD2 as a possible D gene (6 bases). This TCR was sampled from a young woman in good health and CMV-seronegative. DNA for the CDR3: TGTGCCAGCAGTCCCCGGTCGTCGGGAGCTTGGAGCTCCTACAATGAGCAGTTCTTC. Its protein is CASSPRSSGAWSSYNEQFF.